This TCR beta chain is drawn from a study of shared clonotypes between healthy human individuals. Study-wide points: Four donors shared 5% to 5.5% of their naive CD4 clonotypes. Shared clonotypes across all four donors exceeded non-shared ones in generation probability. It was anticipated that sequencing depth would influence how many clonotypes donors shared.

About this clone itself: What it binds is not known. Other DNA sequences in this sample translate to the same CDR3.

The assay was immunoSEQ multiplex PCR, and TCRdb's table has in-frame clones only and misses some. The sample holds about 2 million clones, 85% to 95% seen once. Investigators divided CD4+ cells into CD45RA+ naive and CD45RA-negative memory subsets. Germline CDR1 SNHLY, CDR2 FYNNEI. V was pared by 4 bases and J by 4 bases, with 14 bases between. This CDR3 region has 14 residues. The V gene is TRBV2, the J gene TRBJ2-7; D is perhaps TRBD1 (7 bases). This TCR came from a young man in good health. The material sequenced was naive CD4+ T cells sorted from blood. The subset was: CD45RA+ positively selected. CDR3 sequence reads: CASSVTGDSYEQYF. The CDR3 nucleotides read TGTGCCAGCAGTGTAACAGGGGACTCGTACGAGCAGTACTTC.